This T cell receptor (beta chain) originates from a study of blood T cell repertoires in COVID-19. The germline V gene encodes CDR1 SGHRS and CDR2 YFSETQ. The CDR3 totals 13 residues. V was shortened by 5 bases and J by 4 bases, with 12 bases between the two germline ends. Measured with immunoSEQ multiplex PCR; TCRdb has only the in-frame clones, and not every one. The sample has roughly 340,000 clones; roughly 90% are singletons. Input material: peripheral blood. This TCR came from a woman aged 25 to 39 with COVID-19, enrolled during active disease. The V gene is TRBV5-1, the J gene TRBJ1-1; D might be TRBD1 (6 bases). DNA of the CDR3: TGCGCCAGCAGTCAACAGGGTGGCACTGAAGCTTTCTTT. Its protein product is CASSQQGGTEAFF.